This entry lists 23 T cell receptor beta chains sequenced from one sample in a study of T cells expressing NK-cell markers (dated by TCRdb to the early 2020s). The library was generated by 5' RACE. The run used an Illumina HiSeq 2000. Through TCRdb reprocessing, the reads give one entry per CDR3 protein sequence; DNA is omitted. The sample table on file contains about 170,000 distinct CDR3 sequences. The top ten constitute around 20% of the sample. Sequenced material: blood T cells: a sorted CD56 or NKG2C T cell subset, CD4+ or CD8+ T cells, or bulk PBMC T cells (not recorded which). The origin of the receptors is a man between 18 and 69 years old in good health.

The V gene is TRBV7-9, the J gene TRBJ1-2; the TCRdb call, TRBD1, lacks DNA for checking. The CDR3 contains 15 residues. Germline assignment: CDR1 SEHNR and CDR2 FQNEAQ (reference sequence). CDR3 in amino acids: CASNNRGRIDYGYTF. Complete variable domain (other parts from reference TRBV7-9 and TRBJ1-2): DTGVSQNPRHKITKRGQNVTFRCDPISEHNRLYWYRQTLGQGPEFLTYFQNEAQLEKSRLLSDRFSAERPKGSFSTLEIQRTEQGDSAMYLCASNNRGRIDYGYTFGSGTRLTVV.

The CDR3 spells CASSLGYRSYNEQFF. The chain has TRBV11-1 and TRBJ2-1. The germline V gene encodes CDR1 SGHAT and CDR2 FQDESV (reference sequence). This CDR3 spans 15 amino acids.

This rearrangement joins TRBV6-1 to TRBJ2-3; TCRdb's D call, TRBD1, is unchecked because there is no DNA. Germline-derived CDR1 and CDR2 are MNHNS and SASEGT. The CDR3 sequence is 15 residues long. The CDR3 protein is CASILDIPSTDTQYF.

The chain joins TRBV9 to TRBJ1-5; with no DNA, the TCRdb D assignment of TRBD1 cannot be verified. The CDR3 is 15 amino acids. Per the germline V gene, CDR1 is SGDLS and CDR2 is YYNGEE. The CDR3 sequence is CASNPTGDSNQPQHF.

The V call is TRBV30, the J call TRBJ1-2; no DNA is available, so the TRBD1 call from TCRdb remains unchecked. The CDR3 sequence is 14 residues long. Per the germline V gene, CDR1 is GTSNPN and CDR2 is SVGIG (reference sequence). The CDR3 is CAWSSWGENYGYTF.

V is TRBV7-9 and J is TRBJ1-2; checking the TCRdb D call of TRBD1 is not possible without DNA. This CDR3 comprises 15 residues. The germline CDR1 and CDR2 sequences are SEHNR and FQNEAQ (reference sequence). This chain's CDR3 is CASSPLGGDLYGYTF. The full variable domain, in which reference TRBV7-9 and TRBJ1-2 provide the parts outside the CDR3, is DTGVSQNPRHKITKRGQNVTFRCDPISEHNRLYWYRQTLGQGPEFLTYFQNEAQLEKSRLLSDRFSAERPKGSFSTLEIQRTEQGDSAMYLCASSPLGGDLYGYTFGSGTRLTVV.

The chain joins TRBV5-1 to TRBJ1-1; TCRdb's D gene call, TRBD1, goes unchecked for lack of DNA. The CDR3 sequence is 15 residues long. CDR1 and CDR2 from the germline V gene are SGHRS and YFSETQ. CDR3 region: CASSLEEGRGTEAFF. The full variable domain, with the rest looked up from reference TRBV5-1 and TRBJ1-1, is KAGVTQTPRYLIKTRGQQVTLSCSPISGHRSVSWYQQTPGQGLQFLFEYFSETQRNKGNFPGRFSGRQFSNSRSEMNVSTLELGDSALYLCASSLEEGRGTEAFFGQGTRLTVV.

CDR3 region: CATSDPDRGPYNEQFF. J is TRBJ2-1 and V is TRBV24-1; the D call of TRBD1 rests on TCRdb alone, since no DNA is present to check it. Looked up from germline, CDR1 is KGHDR and CDR2 is SFDVKD. The CDR3 has 16 amino acids.

The chain employs TRBV6-2 or TRBV6-3 and TRBJ2-7; checking the TCRdb D call of TRBD1 is not possible without DNA. The CDR3 is 13 amino acids. CDR1 is MNHEY, CDR2 SVGEGT, per germline. The CDR3 protein is CASTGQASIEQYF.

The chain couples TRBV18 to TRBJ1-6. There are 14 residues in the CDR3. Germline V gene data show CDR1 as KGHSH and CDR2 as LQKENI. CDR3 protein: CASSPAGGGSPLHF. The full variable domain, rest sourced from reference TRBV18 and TRBJ1-6, is NAGVMQNPRHLVRRRGQEARLRCSPMKGHSHVYWYRQLPEEGLKFMVYLQKENIIDESGMPKERFSAEFPKEGPSILRIQQVVRGDSAAYFCASSPAGGGSPLHFGNGTRLTVT.

This chain connects TRBV19 to TRBJ2-1; TCRdb's assignment of TRBD2 cannot be checked, as there is no DNA. The germline V gene has CDR1 LNHDA and CDR2 SQIVND (reference sequence). This CDR3 spans 16 amino acids. The CDR3 protein is CASSVSGYSSYNEQFF. Full variable domain (rest looked up from reference TRBV19 and TRBJ2-1): DGGITQSPKYLFRKEGQNVTLSCEQNLNHDAMYWYRQDPGQGLRLIYYSQIVNDFQKGDIAEGYSVSREKKESFPLTVTSAQKNPTAFYLCASSVSGYSSYNEQFFGPGTRLTVL.

The rearrangement links TRBV4-2 to TRBJ1-1. This CDR3 contains 13 residues. Germline V lookup: CDR1 LGHNA, CDR2 YNFKEQ. The CDR3 is CASSHTLNTEAFF.

J is TRBJ1-5 and V is TRBV20-1; TCRdb picks TRBD1, but there is no DNA to check that call. The CDR3 extends over 14 amino acids. The germline gives CDR1 DFQATT, CDR2 SNEGSKA (reference sequence). CDR3 region: CSARVGQGLQPQHF.

The chain is built from TRBV27 and TRBJ2-2. The germline V gene has CDR1 MNHEY and CDR2 SMNVEV (reference sequence). This CDR3 is built from 12 residues. The CDR3 sequence: CASSRLWGELFF.

The genes are TRBV6-1 and TRBJ1-4; TCRdb selects TRBD1, and the lack of DNA leaves this call unchecked. CDR3 size: 15 residues. CDR1 is MNHNS and CDR2 is SASEGT in the germline V gene. The CDR3 loop is CASSEGTGGGEKLFF.

This rearrangement joins TRBV12-3 or TRBV12-4 to TRBJ2-3; checking the TCRdb D call of TRBD2 is not possible without DNA. This CDR3 is built from 17 residues. The CDR3 here is CASSLEALAGGSDTQYF.

The rearrangement links TRBV19 to TRBJ2-3; TCRdb's D gene call, TRBD2, goes unchecked for lack of DNA. The germline CDR1 and CDR2 sequences are LNHDA and SQIVND (reference sequence). The CDR3 extends over 16 amino acids. The CDR3: CASSIVGGGVTDTQYF.

The chain combines TRBV12-3 or TRBV12-4 with TRBJ2-7; TCRdb selects TRBD1, and the lack of DNA leaves this call unchecked. The CDR3 is 13 residues long. CDR3 residues: CASSRGDTYEQYF.

The chain combines TRBV28 with TRBJ1-6; TCRdb returns TRBD1, unconfirmable since there is no DNA. Germline V gene data show CDR1 as MDHEN and CDR2 as SYDVKM. This CDR3 comprises 16 residues. CDR3: CASSLFSGQGESPLHF.

The CDR3: CASSQGVSLNTEAFF. The V call is TRBV3-1, the J call TRBJ1-1. In germline, CDR1 is LGHDT, CDR2 YNNKEL (reference sequence). The CDR3 runs 15 residues.

The chain employs TRBV6-5 and TRBJ2-1; there is no DNA to check the TCRdb D call of TRBD2. The CDR3 totals 18 residues. Germline lookup yields CDR1 MNHEY and CDR2 SVGAGI. CDR3: CASSYRSPASGGYNEQFF.

V and J are TRBV28 and TRBJ1-3. The CDR3 loop spans 17 amino acids. Germline V gene data show CDR1 as MDHEN and CDR2 as SYDVKM. The CDR3 is CASSLLGSGAAGNTIYF.

The chain joins TRBV18 to TRBJ1-1; TCRdb calls TRBD1, which cannot be checked without DNA. This CDR3 region has 14 residues. The germline V gene encodes CDR1 KGHSH and CDR2 LQKENI. CDR3 sequence: CASSYSTGNTEAFF.